This T cell receptor (beta chain) comes out of a study of blood T cell repertoires in COVID-19. Clones were read by immunoSEQ multiplex PCR, and TCRdb kept only the in-frame ones, dropping some. This repertoire shows 250,000 to 350,000 clones, around 90% found once; its top ten account for 1% to 1.3%. Germline CDR1 reads MNHEY; CDR2 reads SMNVEV (reference sequence). This CDR3 is built from 16 residues. The V and J ends lost 3 bases and 3 bases, in that order; junction bases with no gene match: 7. The TCR comes from a woman in her twenties or thirties who had recovered from COVID-19. The sequenced sample consisted of PBMCs or T cells enriched from blood (not recorded which). This chain uses TRBV27 with TRBJ2-5; 10 positions match TRBD2. CDR3 residues: CASSLASGRPEETQYF. DNA for the CDR3: TGTGCCAGCAGTTTGGCTAGCGGGAGACCAGAAGAGACCCAGTACTTC.